This record looks at one T cell receptor beta chain sequence and its context. Its target is not known. V dropped 6 bases and J dropped 4 bases, with 13 bases sitting between them. CDR3 length: 12 residues. Per the germline V gene, CDR1 is SQVTM and CDR2 is ANQGSEA. The data belong to a study of cytomegalovirus exposure and HLA in healthy donors. Study-wide results and caveats: Analysis performed later found about 18,000 TCR beta sequences associated with HLA alleles at 0.05 false discovery rate.

Amplification used 60 Vbeta primers and 13 Jbeta primers. TCRdb's table, derived via immunoSEQ multiplex PCR, lists solely in-frame clones and lacks some. The repertoire holds around 68,000 clones, with just over 65% as singletons. This clonotype was obtained from a woman under 40 in good health and CMV-seronegative. The V and J genes are TRBV29-1 and TRBJ2-7; maybe TRBD2 (6 bases). The sequenced sample consisted of PBMCs. The CDR3 DNA follows: TGCAGCGTAGGATCAGGGAGGTACGAGCAGTACGTC. Protein product: CSVGSGRYEQYV.